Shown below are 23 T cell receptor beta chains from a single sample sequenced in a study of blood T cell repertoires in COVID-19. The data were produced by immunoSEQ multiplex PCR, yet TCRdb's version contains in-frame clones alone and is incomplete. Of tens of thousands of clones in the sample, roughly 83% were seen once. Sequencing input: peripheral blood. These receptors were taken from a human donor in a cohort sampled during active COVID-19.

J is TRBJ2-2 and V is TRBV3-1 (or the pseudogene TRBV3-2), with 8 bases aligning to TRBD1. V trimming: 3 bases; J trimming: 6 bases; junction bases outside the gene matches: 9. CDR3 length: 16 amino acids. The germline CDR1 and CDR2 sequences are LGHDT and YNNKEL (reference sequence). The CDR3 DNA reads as TGTGCCAGCAGCCATCCAAGGACAGGGTCCTCCGGGGAGCTGTTTTTT. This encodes CASSHPRTGSSGELFF.

The CDR3 protein is CASSLQIGSATDTQYF. The CDR3 DNA sequence: TGTGCCAGCAGCTTACAGATCGGGAGTGCGACAGATACGCAGTATTTT. This sequence joins TRBV7-2 and TRBJ2-3, with a tentative D call TRBD2 (6 bases). The ends were cut back, 2 bases at V and 3 bases at J, with 15 bases in the middle. The CDR3 extends over 16 amino acids. Germline V gene lookup returns CDR1 SGHTA and CDR2 FQGNSA.

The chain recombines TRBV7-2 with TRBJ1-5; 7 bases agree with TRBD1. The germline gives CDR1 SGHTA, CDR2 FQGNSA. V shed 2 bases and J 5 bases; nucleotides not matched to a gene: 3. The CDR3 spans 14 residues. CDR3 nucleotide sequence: TGTGCCAGCAGCTTAAGACAGGGCGATCAGCCCCAGCATTTT. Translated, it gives CASSLRQGDQPQHF.

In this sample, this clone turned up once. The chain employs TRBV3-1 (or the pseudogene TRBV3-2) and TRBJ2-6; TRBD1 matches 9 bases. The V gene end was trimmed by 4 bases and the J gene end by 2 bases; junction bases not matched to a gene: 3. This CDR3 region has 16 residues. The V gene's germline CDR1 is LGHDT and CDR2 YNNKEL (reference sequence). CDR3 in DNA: TGTGCCAGCAGCCGGGACAGGGTGGCTGGGGCCAACGTCCTGACTTTC. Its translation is CASSRDRVAGANVLTF.

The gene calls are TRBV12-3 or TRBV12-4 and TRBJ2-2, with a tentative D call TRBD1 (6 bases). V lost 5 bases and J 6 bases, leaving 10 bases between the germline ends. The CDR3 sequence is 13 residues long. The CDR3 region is CASSPQGSGELFF. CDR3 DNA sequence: TGTGCCAGCAGTCCACAGGGTTCCGGGGAGCTGTTTTTT.

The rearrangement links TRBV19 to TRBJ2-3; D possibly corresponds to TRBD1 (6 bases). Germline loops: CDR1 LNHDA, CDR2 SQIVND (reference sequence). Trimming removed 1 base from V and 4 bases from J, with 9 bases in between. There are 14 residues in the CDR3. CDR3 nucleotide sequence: TGTGCCAGTAGTATAGTTGGGGGCCCAGATACGCAGTATTTT. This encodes CASSIVGGPDTQYF.

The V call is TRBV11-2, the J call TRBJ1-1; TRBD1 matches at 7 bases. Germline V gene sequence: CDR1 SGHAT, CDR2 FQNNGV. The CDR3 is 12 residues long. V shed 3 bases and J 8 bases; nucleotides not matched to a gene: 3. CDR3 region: CASSLRGQEAFF. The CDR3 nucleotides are TGTGCCAGCAGCTTGAGGGGACAGGAAGCTTTCTTT. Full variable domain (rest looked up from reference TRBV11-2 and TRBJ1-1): EAGVAQSPRYKIIEKRQSVAFWCNPISGHATLYWYQQILGQGPKLLIQFQNNGVVDDSQLPKDRFSAERLKGVDSTLKIQPAKLEDSAVYLCASSLRGQEAFFGQGTRLTVV.

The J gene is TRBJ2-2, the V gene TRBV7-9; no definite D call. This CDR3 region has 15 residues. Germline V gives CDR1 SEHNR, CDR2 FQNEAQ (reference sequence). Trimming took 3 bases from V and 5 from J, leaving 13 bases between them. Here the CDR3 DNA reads TGTGCCAGCAGCTTGAAACCGGCGGTTACCGGGGAGCTGTTTTTT. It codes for CASSLKPAVTGELFF. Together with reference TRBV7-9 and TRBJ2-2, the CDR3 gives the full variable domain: DTGVSQNPRHKITKRGQNVTFRCDPISEHNRLYWYRQTLGQGPEFLTYFQNEAQLEKSRLLSDRFSAERPKGSFSTLEIQRTEQGDSAMYLCASSLKPAVTGELFFGEGSRLTVL.

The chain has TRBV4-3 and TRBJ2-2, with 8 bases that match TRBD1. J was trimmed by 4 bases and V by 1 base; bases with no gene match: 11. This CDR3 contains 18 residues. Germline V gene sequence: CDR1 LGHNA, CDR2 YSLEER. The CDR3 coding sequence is TGCGCCAGCAGCCAAGGGTACTTCCGGGACAGGATCACCGGGGAGCTGTTTTTT. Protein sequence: CASSQGYFRDRITGELFF.

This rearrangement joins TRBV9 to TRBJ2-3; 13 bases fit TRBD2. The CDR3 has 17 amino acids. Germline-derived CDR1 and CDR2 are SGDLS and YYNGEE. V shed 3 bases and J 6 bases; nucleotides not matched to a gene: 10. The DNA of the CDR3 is TGTGCCAGCAGCGCCGCTCCCTTACTAGCGGGAGGGGATACGCAGTATTTT. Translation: CASSAAPLLAGGDTQYF.

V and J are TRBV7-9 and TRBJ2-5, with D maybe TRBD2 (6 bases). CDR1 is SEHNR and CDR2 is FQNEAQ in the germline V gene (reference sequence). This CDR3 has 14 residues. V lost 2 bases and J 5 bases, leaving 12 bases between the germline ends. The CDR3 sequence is CASSLQLGGETQYF. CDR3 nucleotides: TGTGCCAGCAGCTTACAGCTTGGGGGGGAGACCCAGTACTTC.

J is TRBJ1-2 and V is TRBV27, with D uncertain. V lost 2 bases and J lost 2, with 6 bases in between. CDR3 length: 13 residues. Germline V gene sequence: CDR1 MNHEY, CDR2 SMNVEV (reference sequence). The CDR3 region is CASSLAENYGYTF. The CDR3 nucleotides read TGTGCCAGCAGTTTAGCGGAGAACTATGGCTACACCTTC.

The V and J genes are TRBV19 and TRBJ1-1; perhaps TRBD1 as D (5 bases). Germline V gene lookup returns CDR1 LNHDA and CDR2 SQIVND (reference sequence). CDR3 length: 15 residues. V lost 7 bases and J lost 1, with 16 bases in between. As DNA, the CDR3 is TGTGCCAGTACTCCGCGGCGGGGGAGGAACACTGAAGCTTTCTTT. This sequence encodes CASTPRRGRNTEAFF. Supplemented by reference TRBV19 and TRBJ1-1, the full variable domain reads DGGITQSPKYLFRKEGQNVTLSCEQNLNHDAMYWYRQDPGQGLRLIYYSQIVNDFQKGDIAEGYSVSREKKESFPLTVTSAQKNPTAFYLCASTPRRGRNTEAFFGQGTRLTVV.

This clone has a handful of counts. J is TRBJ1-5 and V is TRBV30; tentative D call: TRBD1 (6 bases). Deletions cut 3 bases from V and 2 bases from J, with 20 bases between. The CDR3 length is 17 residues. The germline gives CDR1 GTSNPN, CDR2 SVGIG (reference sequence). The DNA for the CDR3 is TGTGCCTGGAGCGGCGGACAGTTGAGGTTGGGCAATCAGCCCCAGCATTTT. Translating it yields CAWSGGQLRLGNQPQHF. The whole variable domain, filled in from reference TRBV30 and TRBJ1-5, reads SQTIHQWPATLVQPVGSPLSLECTVEGTSNPNLYWYRQAAGRGLQLLFYSVGIGQISSEVPQNLSASRPQDRQFILSSKKLLLSDSGFYLCAWSGGQLRLGNQPQHFGDGTRLSIL.

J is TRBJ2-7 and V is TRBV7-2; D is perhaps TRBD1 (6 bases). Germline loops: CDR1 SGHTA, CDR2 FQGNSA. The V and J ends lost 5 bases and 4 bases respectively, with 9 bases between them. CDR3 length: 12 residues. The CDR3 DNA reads TGTGCCAGCAGCACACAGGGTTACGAGCAGTACTTC. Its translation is CASSTQGYEQYF.

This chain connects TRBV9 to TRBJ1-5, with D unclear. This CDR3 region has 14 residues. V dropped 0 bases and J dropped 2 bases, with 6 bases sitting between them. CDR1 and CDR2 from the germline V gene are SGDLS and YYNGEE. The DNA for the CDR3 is TGTGCCAGCAGCGTAGGCCGGGGCAATCAGCCCCAGCATTTT. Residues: CASSVGRGNQPQHF. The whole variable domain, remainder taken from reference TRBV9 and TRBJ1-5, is DSGVTQTPKHLITATGQRVTLRCSPRSGDLSVYWYQQSLDQGLQFLIQYYNGEERAKGNILERFSAQQFPDLHSELNLSSLELGDSALYFCASSVGRGNQPQHFGDGTRLSIL.

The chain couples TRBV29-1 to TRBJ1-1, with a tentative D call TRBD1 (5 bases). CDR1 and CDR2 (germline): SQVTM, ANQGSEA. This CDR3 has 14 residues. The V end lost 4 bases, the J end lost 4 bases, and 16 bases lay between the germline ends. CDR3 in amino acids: CSVGGDLRSTEAFF. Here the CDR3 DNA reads TGCAGCGTTGGGGGGGACCTACGTAGCACTGAAGCTTTCTTT.

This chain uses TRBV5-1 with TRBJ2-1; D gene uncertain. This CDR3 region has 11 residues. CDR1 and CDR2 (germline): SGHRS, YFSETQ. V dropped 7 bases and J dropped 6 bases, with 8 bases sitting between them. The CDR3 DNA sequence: TGCGCCAGCCGACTCCTCAATGAGCAGTTCTTC. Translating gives CASRLLNEQFF.

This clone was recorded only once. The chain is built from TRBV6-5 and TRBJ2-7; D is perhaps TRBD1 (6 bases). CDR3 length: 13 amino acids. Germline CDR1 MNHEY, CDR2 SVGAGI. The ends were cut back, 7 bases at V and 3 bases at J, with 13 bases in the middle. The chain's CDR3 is CASKGQGSYEQYF. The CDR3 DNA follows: TGTGCCAGCAAAGGGCAGGGGAGCTACGAGCAGTACTTC.

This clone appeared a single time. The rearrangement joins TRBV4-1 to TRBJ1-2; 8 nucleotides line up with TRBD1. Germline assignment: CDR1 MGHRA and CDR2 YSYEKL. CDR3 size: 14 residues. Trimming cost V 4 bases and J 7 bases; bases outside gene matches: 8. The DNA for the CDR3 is TGCGCCAGCAGCCGAGGACAGGGAGCTGGTGGCTACACCTTC. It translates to CASSRGQGAGGYTF.

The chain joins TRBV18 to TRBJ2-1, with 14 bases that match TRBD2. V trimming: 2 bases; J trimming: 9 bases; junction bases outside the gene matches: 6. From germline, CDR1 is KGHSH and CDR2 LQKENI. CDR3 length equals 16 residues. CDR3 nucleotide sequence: TGTGCCAGCTCACCAAGACTAGCGGGGGGGGAAAGTGAGCAGTTCTTC. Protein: CASSPRLAGGESEQFF.

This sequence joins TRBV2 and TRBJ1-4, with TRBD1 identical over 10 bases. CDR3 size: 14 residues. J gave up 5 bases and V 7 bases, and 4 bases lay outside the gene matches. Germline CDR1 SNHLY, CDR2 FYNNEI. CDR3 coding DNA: TGTGCCAGCAACCTGGACAGGGGGAATGAAAAACTGTTTTTT. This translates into CASNLDRGNEKLFF.

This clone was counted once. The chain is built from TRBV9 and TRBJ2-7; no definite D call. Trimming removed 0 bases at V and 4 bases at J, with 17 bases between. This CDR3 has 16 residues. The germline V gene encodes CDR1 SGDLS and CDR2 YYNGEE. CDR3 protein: CASSVGASRKLYEQYF. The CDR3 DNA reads TGTGCCAGCAGCGTAGGGGCCTCAAGGAAGTTATACGAGCAGTACTTC.